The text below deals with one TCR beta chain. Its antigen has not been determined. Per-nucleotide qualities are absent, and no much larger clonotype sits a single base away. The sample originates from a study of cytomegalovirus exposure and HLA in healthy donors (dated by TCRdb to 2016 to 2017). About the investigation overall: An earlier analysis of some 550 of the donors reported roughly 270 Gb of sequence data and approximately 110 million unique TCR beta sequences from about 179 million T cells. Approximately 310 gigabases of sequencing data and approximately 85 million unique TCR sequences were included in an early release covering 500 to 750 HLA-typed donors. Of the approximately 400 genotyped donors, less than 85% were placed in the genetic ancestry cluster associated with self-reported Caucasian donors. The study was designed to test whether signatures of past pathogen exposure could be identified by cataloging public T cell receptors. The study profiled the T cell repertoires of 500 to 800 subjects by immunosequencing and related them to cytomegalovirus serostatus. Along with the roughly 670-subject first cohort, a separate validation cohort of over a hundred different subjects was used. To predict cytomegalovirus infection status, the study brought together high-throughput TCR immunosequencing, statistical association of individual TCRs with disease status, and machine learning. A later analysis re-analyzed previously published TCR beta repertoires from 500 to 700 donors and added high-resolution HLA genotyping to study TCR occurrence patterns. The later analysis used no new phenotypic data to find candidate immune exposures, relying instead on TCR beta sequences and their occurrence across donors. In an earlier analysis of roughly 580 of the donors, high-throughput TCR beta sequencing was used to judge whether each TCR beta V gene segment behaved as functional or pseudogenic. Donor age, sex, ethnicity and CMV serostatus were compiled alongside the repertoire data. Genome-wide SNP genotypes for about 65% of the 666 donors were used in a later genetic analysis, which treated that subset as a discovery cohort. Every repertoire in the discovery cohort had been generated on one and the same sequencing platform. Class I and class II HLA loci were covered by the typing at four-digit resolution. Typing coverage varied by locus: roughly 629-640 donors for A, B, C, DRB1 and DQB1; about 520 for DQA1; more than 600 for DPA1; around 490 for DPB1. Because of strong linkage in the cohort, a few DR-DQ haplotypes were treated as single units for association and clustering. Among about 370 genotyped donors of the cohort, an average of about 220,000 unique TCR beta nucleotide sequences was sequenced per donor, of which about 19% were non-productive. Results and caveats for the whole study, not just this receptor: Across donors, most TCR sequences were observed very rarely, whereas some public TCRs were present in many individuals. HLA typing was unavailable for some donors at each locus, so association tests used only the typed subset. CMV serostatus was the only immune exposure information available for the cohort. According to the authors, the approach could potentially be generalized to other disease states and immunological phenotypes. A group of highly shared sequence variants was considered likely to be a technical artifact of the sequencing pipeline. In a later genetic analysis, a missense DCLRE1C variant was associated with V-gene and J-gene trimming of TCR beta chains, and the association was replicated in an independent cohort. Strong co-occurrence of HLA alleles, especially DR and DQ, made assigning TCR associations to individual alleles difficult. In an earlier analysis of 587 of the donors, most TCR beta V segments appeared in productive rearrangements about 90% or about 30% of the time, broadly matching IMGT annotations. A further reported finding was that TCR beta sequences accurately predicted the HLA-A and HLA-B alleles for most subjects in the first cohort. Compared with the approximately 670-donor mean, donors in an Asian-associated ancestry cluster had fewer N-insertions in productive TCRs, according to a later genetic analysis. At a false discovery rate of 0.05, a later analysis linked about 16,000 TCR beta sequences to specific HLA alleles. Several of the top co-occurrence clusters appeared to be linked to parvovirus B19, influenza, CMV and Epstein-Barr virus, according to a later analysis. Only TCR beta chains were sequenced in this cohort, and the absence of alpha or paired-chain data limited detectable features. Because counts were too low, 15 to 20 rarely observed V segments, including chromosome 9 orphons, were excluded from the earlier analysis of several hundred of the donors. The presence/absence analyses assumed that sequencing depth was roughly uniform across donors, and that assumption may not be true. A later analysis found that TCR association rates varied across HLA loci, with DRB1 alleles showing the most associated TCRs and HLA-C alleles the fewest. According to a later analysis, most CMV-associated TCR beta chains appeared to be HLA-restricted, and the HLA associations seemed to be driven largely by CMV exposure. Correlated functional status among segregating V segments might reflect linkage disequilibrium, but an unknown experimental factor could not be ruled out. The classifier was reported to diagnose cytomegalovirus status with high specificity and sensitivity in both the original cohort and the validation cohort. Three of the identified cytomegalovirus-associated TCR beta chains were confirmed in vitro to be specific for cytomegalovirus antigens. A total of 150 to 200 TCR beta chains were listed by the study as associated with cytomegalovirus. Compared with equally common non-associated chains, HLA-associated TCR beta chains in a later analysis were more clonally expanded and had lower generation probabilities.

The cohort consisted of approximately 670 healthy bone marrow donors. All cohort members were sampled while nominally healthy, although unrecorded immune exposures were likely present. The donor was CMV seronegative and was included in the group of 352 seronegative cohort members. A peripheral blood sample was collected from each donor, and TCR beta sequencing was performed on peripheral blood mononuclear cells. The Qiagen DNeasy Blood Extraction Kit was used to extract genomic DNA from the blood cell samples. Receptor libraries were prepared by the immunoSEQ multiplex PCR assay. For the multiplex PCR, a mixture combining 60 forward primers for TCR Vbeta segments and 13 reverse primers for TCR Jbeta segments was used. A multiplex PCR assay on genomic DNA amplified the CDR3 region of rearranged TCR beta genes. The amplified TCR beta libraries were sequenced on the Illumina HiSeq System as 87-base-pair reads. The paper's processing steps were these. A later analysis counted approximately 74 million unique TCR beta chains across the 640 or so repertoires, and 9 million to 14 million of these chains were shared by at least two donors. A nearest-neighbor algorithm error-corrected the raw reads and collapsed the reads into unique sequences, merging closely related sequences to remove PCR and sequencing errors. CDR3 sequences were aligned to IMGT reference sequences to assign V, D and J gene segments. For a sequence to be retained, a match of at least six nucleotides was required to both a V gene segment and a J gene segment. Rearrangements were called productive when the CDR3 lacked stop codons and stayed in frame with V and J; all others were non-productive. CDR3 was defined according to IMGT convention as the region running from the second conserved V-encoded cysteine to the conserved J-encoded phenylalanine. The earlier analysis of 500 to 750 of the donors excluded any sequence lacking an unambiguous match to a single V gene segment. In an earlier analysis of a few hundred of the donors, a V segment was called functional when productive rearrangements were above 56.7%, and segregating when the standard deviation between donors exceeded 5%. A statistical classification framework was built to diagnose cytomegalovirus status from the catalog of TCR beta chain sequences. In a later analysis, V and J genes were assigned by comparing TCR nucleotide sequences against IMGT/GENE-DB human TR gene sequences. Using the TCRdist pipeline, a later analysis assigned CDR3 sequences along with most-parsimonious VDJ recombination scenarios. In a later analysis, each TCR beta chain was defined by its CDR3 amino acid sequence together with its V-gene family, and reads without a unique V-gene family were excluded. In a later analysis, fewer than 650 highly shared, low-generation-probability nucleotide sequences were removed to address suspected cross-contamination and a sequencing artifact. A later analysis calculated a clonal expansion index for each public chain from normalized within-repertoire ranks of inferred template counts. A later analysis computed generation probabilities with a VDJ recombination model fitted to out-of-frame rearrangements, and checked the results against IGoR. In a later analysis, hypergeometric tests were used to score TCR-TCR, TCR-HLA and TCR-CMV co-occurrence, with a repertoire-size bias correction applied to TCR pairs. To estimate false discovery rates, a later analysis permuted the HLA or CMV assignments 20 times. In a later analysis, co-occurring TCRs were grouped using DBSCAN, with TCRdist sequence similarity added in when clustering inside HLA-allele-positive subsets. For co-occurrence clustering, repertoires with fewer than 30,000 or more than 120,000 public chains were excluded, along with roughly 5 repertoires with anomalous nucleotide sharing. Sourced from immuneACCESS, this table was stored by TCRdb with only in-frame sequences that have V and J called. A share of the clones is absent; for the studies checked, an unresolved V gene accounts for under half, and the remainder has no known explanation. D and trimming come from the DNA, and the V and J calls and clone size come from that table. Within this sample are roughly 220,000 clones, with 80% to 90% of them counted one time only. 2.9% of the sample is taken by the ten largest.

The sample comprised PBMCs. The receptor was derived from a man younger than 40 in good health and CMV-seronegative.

The encoded CDR3 is CASSPRLAGGYNEQFF. The DNA sequence is given as TGTGCCAGCAGCCCTCGACTAGCGGGGGGGTACAATGAGCAGTTCTTC. Recombination linked TRBV7-2 to TRBJ2-1, with 14 central nucleotides matching TRBD2. Reading from cysteine to phenylalanine, the CDR3 counts 16 amino acids. The retained sequence is limited to the CDR3, 48 bases, with the frame set at the first base. The germline V end is reduced by 5 bases and the J end by 4 bases; junction bases left unmatched: 4. CDR1 SGHTA and CDR2 FQGNSA are derived from the germline V gene.